This entry lists 9 T cell receptor beta chains sequenced from one sample in a study of molecular identifiers for immune sequencing clone quantification. Each CDR3 protein gets one entry after TCRdb re-called the PCR reads with MiXCR. The sample records around 480,000 distinct CDR3 sequences, about 22% being singletons. The sequenced sample consisted of naive CD8+ T cells from blood, with Jurkat cell RNA spiked in. The sample's subset: FACS-sorted CD8+CD4-CCR7+CD45RA+ naive T cells. Receptors originate from a human donor in good health. Some libraries in this study had Jurkat cell RNA spiked in.

This clonotype was observed many times. CDR3 DNA: TGTGCCAGCAGACACCCTCGTGGGACTAGCACAGATACGCAGTATTTT. Its protein product is CASRHPRGTSTDTQYF. The chain carries TRBV6-2 or TRBV6-3 and TRBJ2-3; tentatively, D is TRBD2 (6 bases). The CDR3 sequence is 16 residues long. Germline V gives CDR1 MNHEY, CDR2 SVGEGT. V was cut by 6 bases and J by 0 bases, with 16 bases left in between.

Comment on this clonotype: At one end the junction does not follow the germline gene, possibly because of a read error. The genes are TRBV12-3 or TRBV12-4 and TRBJ1-3, with no clear D. The CDR3 length is 16 residues. The CDR3 region has the DNA TGTGCCAGCAGTTTCGGCGGAAAACTCTCTGGAAACACCACATATTTT. Protein product: CASSFGGKLSGNTTYF.

This sequence joins TRBV24-1 and TRBJ2-1, with 9 bases identical to TRBD2. Germline lookup yields CDR1 KGHDR and CDR2 SFDVKD. Trimming removed 4 bases from V and 2 bases from J; junction bases left unmatched: 2. CDR3 length equals 15 residues. CDR3 in DNA: TGTGCCACCAGTGAAGCGGGGGGACCCTACAATGAGCAGTTCTTC. This translates into CATSEAGGPYNEQFF.

There are many counts of this clonotype. The chain couples TRBV19 to TRBJ2-7, with TRBD2 as a possible D gene (5 bases). This CDR3 comprises 13 residues. With 3 bases removed from V and 3 bases from J, the gap between germline ends came to 9 bases. Germline values: CDR1 LNHDA, CDR2 SQIVND (reference sequence). CDR3 residues: CASSISGFYEQYF. The CDR3, as DNA: TGTGCCAGTAGTATTTCGGGATTCTACGAGCAGTACTTC.

This rearrangement joins TRBV20-1 to TRBJ2-7; no clear D gene. CDR3 length: 11 residues. Germline loops: CDR1 DFQATT, CDR2 SNEGSKA (reference sequence). The V end lost 1 base, the J end lost 5 bases, and 6 bases lay between the germline ends. The DNA of the CDR3 is TGCAGTGCTAGAGTTGGTAACGAGCAGTACTTC. This sequence encodes CSARVGNEQYF.

This clonotype has more than one count but fewer than ten. CDR3 sequence (DNA): TGTGCCAGCATCGGGGTGGGAGGAACACCGAAAGGAGGGGAGCTGTTTTTT. It is translated as CASIGVGGTPKGGELFF. V and J are TRBV7-8 and TRBJ2-2; D is possibly TRBD2 (6 bases). This CDR3 contains 17 residues. V was clipped by 7 bases and J by 8 bases, with 26 bases between them. Looked up from germline, CDR1 is SGHVS and CDR2 is FQNEAQ.

This clonotype was seen more than once but under ten times. This sequence joins TRBV4-1 and TRBJ2-1, with 10 bases identical to TRBD1. The germline gives CDR1 MGHRA, CDR2 YSYEKL. V lost 2 bases, J lost 4 bases, and 2 bases stayed unmatched. The CDR3 totals 15 residues. The chain's CDR3 is CASSQQGQGYNEQFF. In DNA form, the CDR3 reads TGCGCCAGCAGCCAACAGGGACAGGGGTACAATGAGCAGTTCTTC.

In regard to this clonotype: The junction shows a germline mismatch at one end, possibly a read error. This chain connects TRBV7-9 to TRBJ2-3; D not certain. Germline assignment: CDR1 SEHNR and CDR2 FQNEAQ (reference sequence). The CDR3 runs 16 residues. CDR3 coding DNA: TGTGCCCGCAGCTTAGAAGGCGAACTCCCATCAGATACGCAGTATTTT. As protein: CARSLEGELPSDTQYF.

The CDR3 sequence: CAISEEAYPDTQYF. DNA of the CDR3: TGTGCCATCAGTGAGGAGGCATATCCAGATACGCAGTATTTT. J is TRBJ2-3 and V is TRBV10-3; D gene unclear. There are 14 residues in the CDR3. The V gene's germline CDR1 is ENHRY and CDR2 SYGVKD. V was cut by 2 bases and J by 4 bases, with 10 bases left in between.